This T cell receptor beta chain was found in a study of T cells after yellow fever vaccination. This CDR3 spans 13 amino acids. V was trimmed by 9 bases and J by 5 bases, leaving 14 bases between them. In germline, CDR1 is MNHEY, CDR2 SVGAGI. TCRdb re-analysed the 5' RACE reads in MiXCR, keeping a single row per CDR3 protein. The sample holds 85,000 to 100,000 distinct CDR3 sequences; about 6% are singletons and the top ten take approximately 39%. The receptor comes from a man aged 18 to 30 who received the YFV17D yellow fever vaccine. The chain has TRBV6-5 and TRBJ1-5, with D maybe TRBD1 (5 bases). The sequencing used CD8+ T cells sorted from PBMCs, collected 10 days after the yellow fever booster vaccination. The CDR3, as DNA: TGTGCCAGTACCACAGGTCCCTATCAGCCCCAGCATTTT. Translating gives CASTTGPYQPQHF.